The source of this TCR beta chain is a study of identical twins. This clonotype was seen a handful of times. Using its own MiXCR run on the 5' RACE reads, TCRdb lists one record per CDR3 protein. The data contain a few hundred thousand distinct CDR3 sequences, less than 25% of them singletons. V gave up 5 bases and J gave up 2 bases; unmatched junction bases: 6. Germline CDR1 LNHNV, CDR2 YYDKDF (reference sequence). CDR3 length: 16 residues. These data were likewise used in another study, on T cells expressing NK-cell markers. As reported in that work: A range of about 1.0-7.5% of CD8+ T cells consisted of dominant NKG2C+ clonotypes in a handful of donors.

The sequence was obtained from a woman aged 18-30 years in good health. The chain combines TRBV15 with TRBJ2-3, with 11 bases lining up with TRBD2. The material sequenced was CD4+ T cells sorted from blood. The CDR3 nucleotides read TGTGCCACCAGCCGAGGACTAGCGGGCCTCACAGATACGCAGTATTTT. It yields the protein CATSRGLAGLTDTQYF.